A single sample is the source of the 13 T cell receptor beta chains below, sequenced in a study of beta chain features in type 1 diabetes. Study-wide results and caveats: Shortening that was moderate but significant affected the TCRB CDR3s of Type 1 diabetes patients in all four CD4+ subsets.

What was sequenced were expressed TCRB transcripts, since all of the isolated RNA had been reverse transcribed. The table came from immunoSEQ multiplex PCR; TCRdb's copy has only in-frame clones and leaves some out. The sample has about 120,000 clones; less than 20% are singletons. The antigens these receptors bind are not known. Specimen: central memory CD4+ T cells from blood. These TCRs come from a man aged 25-45 years with type 1 diabetes.

In this sample, this clone turned up a few times. The V and J genes are TRBV5-1 and TRBJ2-3; maybe TRBD1 (5 bases). Germline CDR1 reads SGHRS; CDR2 reads YFSETQ. CDR3 length: 15 residues. The V end lost 1 base, the J end lost 3 bases, and 12 bases lay between the germline ends. For the CDR3, the DNA is TGCGCCAGCAGCTTGCAGGGCCACGGGACAGATACGCAGTATTTT. Residues: CASSLQGHGTDTQYF.

In this sample, this clone turned up a few times. The chain recombines TRBV25-1 with TRBJ1-6; D perhaps matches TRBD1 (5 bases). This CDR3 spans 13 amino acids. Germline values: CDR1 MGHDK, CDR2 SYGVNS. The V end was cut by 6 bases, the J end by 8 bases, with 11 bases between. In nucleotides, the CDR3 is TGTGCCAGCAGAGGACAAACGGATTCACCCCTCCACTTT. Amino acid sequence: CASRGQTDSPLHF.

The genes are TRBV30 and TRBJ2-5; D is uncertain. V was trimmed by 0 bases and J by 2 bases, leaving 7 bases between them. There are 13 residues in the CDR3. The germline CDR1 and CDR2 sequences are GTSNPN and SVGIG (reference sequence). Here the CDR3 reads CAWSVGFQETQYF. CDR3 coding DNA: TGTGCCTGGAGTGTAGGCTTTCAAGAGACCCAGTACTTC.

This clone turned up a few times. V usage is TRBV13 and J usage is TRBJ1-1; 7 positions match TRBD1. The germline V gene has CDR1 PRHDT and CDR2 FYEKMQ (reference sequence). After removal of 2 bases from V and 11 bases from J, the junction contained 5 bases not matched to a gene. This CDR3 spans 12 amino acids. As DNA, the CDR3 is TGTGCCAGCAGCTTATGGCAGGGGGTTGCTTTCTTT. It is translated as CASSLWQGVAFF.

This clone occurred a few times. This sequence joins TRBV29-1 and TRBJ2-7, with unresolved D. This CDR3 contains 14 residues. The germline V and J ends were trimmed by 0 bases and 3 bases, with 12 bases remaining between them. Germline V lookup: CDR1 SQVTM, CDR2 ANQGSEA. The CDR3: CSVEDNSMGYEQYF. The CDR3 nucleotides are TGCAGCGTTGAAGATAATTCGATGGGCTACGAGCAGTACTTC.

V and J are TRBV9 and TRBJ2-3; 8 nucleotides align to TRBD1. J gave up 2 bases and V 6 bases, and 5 bases lay outside the gene matches. Germline CDR1 reads SGDLS; CDR2 reads YYNGEE. The length of the CDR3 is 14 residues. Written as DNA, the CDR3 is TGTGCCAGCAACCCGACAGGGGTCACAGATACGCAGTATTTT. It specifies CASNPTGVTDTQYF.

V usage is TRBV5-1 and J usage is TRBJ2-3; 7 bases are a match to TRBD1. J lost 5 bases, V lost 6 bases, and 6 bases had no gene match. Germline V gives CDR1 SGHRS, CDR2 YFSETQ. The CDR3 length is 13 residues. DNA for the CDR3: TGCGCCAGCAAGGCCGCAGGGGGAGATACGCAGTATTTT. Amino acid sequence: CASKAAGGDTQYF. Looking up the rest from reference TRBV5-1 and TRBJ2-3 gives the full variable domain: KAGVTQTPRYLIKTRGQQVTLSCSPISGHRSVSWYQQTPGQGLQFLFEYFSETQRNKGNFPGRFSGRQFSNSRSEMNVSTLELGDSALYLCASKAAGGDTQYFGPGTRLTVL.

This clone came up a few times. V and J are TRBV6-5 and TRBJ1-4; D is perhaps TRBD1 (5 bases). CDR3 length: 13 amino acids. Germline V gene lookup returns CDR1 MNHEY and CDR2 SVGAGI. The ends were cut back, 6 bases at V and 7 bases at J, with 12 bases in the middle. The DNA for the CDR3 is TGTGCCAGCAGGGGGGAAGGCGGTGAAAAACTGTTTTTT. This encodes CASRGEGGEKLFF.

The chain couples TRBV29-1 to TRBJ1-2, with 7 bases aligning to TRBD1. CDR1 is SQVTM and CDR2 is ANQGSEA in the germline V gene. The CDR3 has 16 amino acids. The V gene end was trimmed by 4 bases and the J gene end by 0 bases; junction bases not matched to a gene: 11. The CDR3 sequence: CSVVWGRGYTNYGYTF. In DNA form, the CDR3 reads TGCAGCGTTGTATGGGGCAGGGGGTACACTAACTATGGCTACACCTTC.

The V call is TRBV7-9, the J call TRBJ1-6, with 10 bases aligning to TRBD1. Per germline, CDR1 SEHNR and CDR2 FQNEAQ (reference sequence). Trimming removed 5 bases from V and 10 bases from J; junction bases left unmatched: 5. The CDR3 totals 14 residues. DNA for the CDR3: TGTGCCAGCAGCGCGACAGGGGGCGAGTCACCCCTCCACTTT. Its translation: CASSATGGESPLHF.

This clone was counted ten times or more. CDR3: CASSSGQGQETQYF. DNA for the CDR3: TGTGCCAGCAGCTCCGGACAGGGCCAAGAGACCCAGTACTTC. The chain combines TRBV9 with TRBJ2-5; 8 bases agree with TRBD1. Trimming cost V 4 bases and J 1 base; bases outside gene matches: 3. Germline-derived CDR1 and CDR2 are SGDLS and YYNGEE. This CDR3 spans 14 amino acids.

This clone was observed a handful of times. The chain joins TRBV6-6 to TRBJ2-1; tentatively, D is TRBD2 (6 bases). Germline-derived CDR1 and CDR2 are MNHNY and SVGAGI (reference sequence). The V gene lost 10 bases and the J gene lost 0 bases, with 13 bases spanning the gap. The length of the CDR3 is 14 residues. The CDR3 coding sequence is TGTGCCACCGATGCGGGGAGCTCCTACAATGAGCAGTTCTTC. This encodes CATDAGSSYNEQFF.

The chain combines TRBV4-3 with TRBJ2-3, with 10 nucleotides matching TRBD1. The trim removed 1 base at V and 1 base at J, leaving 5 bases unmatched. Germline V lookup: CDR1 LGHNA, CDR2 YSLEER. This CDR3 is 17 amino acids long. The CDR3 is CASSQGAGTGGTDTQYF. In DNA form, the CDR3 reads TGCGCCAGCAGCCAAGGGGCCGGGACAGGGGGCACAGATACGCAGTATTTT.